The next 31 T cell receptor beta chains were all read from a single sample in a study. TCRdb passed the RT-PCR reads through MiXCR, listing each CDR3 protein once. The repertoire holds about 700,000 distinct CDR3 sequences, with 12% to 15% as singletons. Sequenced: memory CD4+ T cells from blood. The receptors stem from a female donor in good health, serving as a healthy control.

This clonotype was observed a few times. The chain has TRBV7-9 and TRBJ1-6; no clear D. Germline values: CDR1 SEHNR, CDR2 FQNEAQ (reference sequence). The CDR3 spans 15 residues. V was clipped by 6 bases and J by 7 bases, with 16 bases between them. CDR3 bases: TGTGCCAGCAGTGAGACCCGCACGGAAAATTCACCCCTCCACTTT. Protein sequence: CASSETRTENSPLHF.

This clonotype has ten or more counts. The V and J genes are TRBV20-1 and TRBJ1-6; D remains unclear. Germline CDR1 is DFQATT and CDR2 is SNEGSKA (reference sequence). Trimming left V 4 bases short and J 7 bases short, with 14 bases between. The CDR3 loop spans 14 amino acids. The CDR3 spells CSAKNGPDNSPLHF. The DNA for the CDR3 is TGCAGTGCTAAGAATGGCCCGGACAATTCACCCCTCCACTTT.

This clonotype was detected only a few times. The chain couples TRBV4-2 to TRBJ2-1; 7 bases agree with TRBD2. V lost 3 bases and J lost 0; bases outside the gene matches: 5. Germline CDR1 reads LGHNA; CDR2 reads YNFKEQ. The CDR3 is 16 amino acids. The CDR3: CASSHNGGGSYNEQFF. The DNA for the CDR3 is TGTGCCAGCAGCCATAATGGGGGGGGCTCCTACAATGAGCAGTTCTTC.

The chain carries TRBV20-1 and TRBJ1-5; D call uncertain. The CDR3 spans 15 residues. Germline V gene sequence: CDR1 DFQATT, CDR2 SNEGSKA (reference sequence). The ends were cut back, 0 bases at V and 3 bases at J, with 12 bases in the middle. The CDR3 region has the DNA TGCAGTGCTAGAGATGTACGGAAGATCAATCAGCCCCAGCATTTT. This encodes CSARDVRKINQPQHF.

This clonotype was counted ten times or more. The CDR3, as DNA: TGCAGTGCTAGACCCGTGGACAGGAGAACTTCCTATGGCTACACCTTC. Translation gives CSARPVDRRTSYGYTF. The chain carries TRBV20-1 and TRBJ1-2; TRBD1 matches 7 bases. CDR3 length: 16 amino acids. Germline lookup yields CDR1 DFQATT and CDR2 SNEGSKA (reference sequence). V shed 2 bases and J 4 bases; nucleotides not matched to a gene: 13.

The V and J genes are TRBV20-1 and TRBJ2-1, with a weak D call TRBD2 (5 bases). The germline gives CDR1 DFQATT, CDR2 SNEGSKA (reference sequence). The CDR3 spans 16 residues. The germline V and J ends were trimmed by 1 base and 8 bases, with 21 bases remaining between them. For the CDR3, the DNA is TGCAGTGCTAGAGGCACGGGGTCCGCCCCTTTAGATGAGCAGTTCTTC. Amino acids: CSARGTGSAPLDEQFF.

The chain couples TRBV28 to TRBJ1-4, with 11 bases aligning to TRBD1. The CDR3 has 15 amino acids. Germline trimming cut 5 bases from V and 8 bases from J; bases unmatched to any gene: 7. Per the germline V gene, CDR1 is MDHEN and CDR2 is SYDVKM. The CDR3 sequence: CASSLLGTGGEKLFF. The CDR3, as DNA: TGTGCCAGCAGTCTTCTCGGGACAGGGGGAGAAAAACTGTTTTTT.

The genes are TRBV9 and TRBJ1-1; 7 positions agree with TRBD1. The V gene's germline CDR1 is SGDLS and CDR2 YYNGEE. Unmatched junction bases numbered 7, after V lost 4 bases and J lost 10 bases. This CDR3 has 12 amino acids. The chain's CDR3 is CASSPTGSVAFF. The CDR3 DNA reads as TGTGCCAGCAGCCCGACAGGGTCAGTAGCTTTCTTT.

The chain employs TRBV30 and TRBJ1-1; 7 bases are shared with TRBD1. CDR3 length equals 15 residues. V was pared by 2 bases and J by 6 bases, with 12 bases of the junction left unmatched. The germline gives CDR1 GTSNPN, CDR2 SVGIG (reference sequence). CDR3: CAWSNTKTGSPEAFF. In DNA form, the CDR3 reads TGTGCCTGGAGTAACACGAAGACAGGGAGCCCTGAAGCTTTCTTT.

The chain is built from TRBV6-1 and TRBJ1-2; possibly TRBD1 for D (6 bases). The CDR3 covers 13 residues. Between the trimmed V and J ends, which lost 3 bases and 6 bases, there was a span of 11 bases. CDR1 and CDR2 (germline): MNHNS, SASEGT. The CDR3, as DNA: TGTGCCAGCAGTGAGACAGGCTTGGATGGCTACACCTTC. Its protein product is CASSETGLDGYTF.

The chain employs TRBV7-2 and TRBJ2-7, with TRBD2 matching over 9 bases. The CDR3 is made up of 17 amino acids. Trimming at V came to 3 bases and at J to 7 bases, leaving 16 bases not matched to a gene. The germline V gene encodes CDR1 SGHTA and CDR2 FQGNSA. CDR3 DNA sequence: TGTGCCAGCAGCTTGAACTTGCGGGAGGGCCCTCGGCAAGAGCAGTACTTC. Translated: CASSLNLREGPRQEQYF.

The rearrangement joins TRBV3-1 to TRBJ1-1; D unclear. CDR3 length: 12 residues. V was clipped by 8 bases and J by 11 bases, with 18 bases between them. CDR1 LGHDT and CDR2 YNNKEL come from the germline V gene (reference sequence). The CDR3 protein is CASVGPSDGAFF. Written as DNA, the CDR3 is TGTGCCAGCGTCGGGCCCTCCGACGGGGCTTTCTTT.

CDR3 nucleotide sequence: TGTGCCTGGAGTTATGGACAGGGCGTGGATGAGCAGTTCTTC. It is translated as CAWSYGQGVDEQFF. This rearrangement joins TRBV30 to TRBJ2-1, with 8 positions matching TRBD1. J gave up 8 bases and V 2 bases, and 8 bases lay outside the gene matches. Germline-derived CDR1 and CDR2 are GTSNPN and SVGIG (reference sequence). The CDR3 is 14 residues long.

This clonotype showed up just a few times. This rearrangement joins TRBV4-1 to TRBJ2-4; D is uncertain. CDR1 MGHRA and CDR2 YSYEKL come from the germline V gene. V was pared by 0 bases and J by 8 bases, with 14 bases between. The CDR3 runs 15 residues. Written as DNA, the CDR3 is TGCGCCAGCAGCCAAGAAAGGTTTTCTTCGGACATTCAGTACTTC. Translation gives CASSQERFSSDIQYF.

Remarks on this clonotype: This may be a read error: a much more frequent sequence differs by one nucleotide. This sequence joins TRBV28 and TRBJ2-1; 9 nucleotides agree with TRBD1. The CDR3 extends over 13 amino acids. Per germline, CDR1 MDHEN and CDR2 SYDVKM. The V gene end was trimmed by 10 bases and the J gene end by 10 bases; junction bases not matched to a gene: 11. This chain's CDR3 is CAIYNRGRREQFF. The CDR3 DNA is TGTGCCATCTATAACAGGGGGCGTCGCGAGCAGTTCTTC.

On this clonotype: The CDR3 carries no conserved terminal phenylalanine or tryptophan, so it likely arises from a read error. The DNA is left out, because the CDR3 cannot be placed on it with certainty; the CDR3 is given as TCRdb lists it. The CDR3: CASSYTGGFS. The chain combines TRBV5-1 with TRBJ1-1; the table's D call, TRBD1, was not checked against the DNA. The length of the CDR3 is 10 amino acids, counting both ends. Looked up from germline, CDR1 is SGHRS and CDR2 is YFSETQ.

This clonotype was found many times. The chain joins TRBV7-3 to TRBJ2-5, with a possible D match to TRBD1 (6 bases). Deletions cut 5 bases from V and 7 bases from J, with 20 bases between. This CDR3 comprises 15 residues. CDR1 and CDR2 (germline): SGHTA, FQGTGA. CDR3 loop: CASSPTDRTDPTQYF. The CDR3 coding sequence is TGTGCCAGCAGCCCCACCGACAGGACGGACCCGACCCAGTACTTC.

This clonotype was recorded at least ten times. The chain combines TRBV5-5 with TRBJ2-7, with 11 bases fitting TRBD2. This CDR3 has 14 residues. V shed 3 bases, J shed 3 bases, and the junction held 2 bases outside the gene matches. Per the germline V gene, CDR1 is SGHKS and CDR2 is YYEKEE (reference sequence). CDR3 sequence: CASSYGTSGYEQYF. Here the CDR3 DNA reads TGTGCCAGCAGCTACGGGACTAGCGGCTACGAGCAGTACTTC.

As for this clonotype: Just one base apart from a much larger clone, this may be a read error. This rearrangement joins TRBV28 to TRBJ2-1; TRBD2 matches 7 bases. Germline assignment: CDR1 MDHEN and CDR2 SYDVKM. V lost 7 bases to trimming and J lost 0 bases; unmatched junction nucleotides: 6. The CDR3 sequence is 15 residues long. CDR3 nucleotides: TGTGCCAGCACCCTGGGAGGGCCCTCCTACAATGAGCAGTTCTTC. This codes for CASTLGGPSYNEQFF.

CDR3 protein: CASSVAGLMRDTQYF. Here the CDR3 DNA reads TGTGCCAGCAGCGTAGCTGGCTTGATGAGAGATACGCAGTATTTT. The V gene is TRBV9, the J gene TRBJ2-3; D uncertain. CDR1 SGDLS and CDR2 YYNGEE come from the germline V gene. V was clipped by 0 bases and J by 5 bases, with 13 bases between them. The CDR3 is made up of 15 amino acids. The full variable domain, rest sourced from reference TRBV9 and TRBJ2-3, is DSGVTQTPKHLITATGQRVTLRCSPRSGDLSVYWYQQSLDQGLQFLIQYYNGEERAKGNILERFSAQQFPDLHSELNLSSLELGDSALYFCASSVAGLMRDTQYFGPGTRLTVL.

This clonotype was picked up many times. This chain links TRBV18 with TRBJ2-5; D is unclear. V shed 1 base and J shed 2 bases, with 5 bases lying between them. Looked up from germline, CDR1 is KGHSH and CDR2 is LQKENI. The CDR3 has 13 amino acids. CDR3 in DNA: TGTGCCAGCTCACCACAGGGACAAGAGACCCAGTACTTC. Protein product: CASSPQGQETQYF.

This clonotype was seen a few times. The rearrangement uses TRBV7-2 and TRBJ2-7; D remains unclear. V was clipped by 5 bases and J by 1 base, with 12 bases between them. CDR1 is SGHTA and CDR2 is FQGNSA in the germline V gene. The CDR3 has 14 amino acids. CDR3 loop: CASSPFLRSYEQYF. CDR3 coding DNA: TGTGCCAGCAGCCCGTTTTTACGGTCCTACGAGCAGTACTTC.

The chain carries TRBV10-2 and TRBJ2-2, with D possibly being TRBD2 (6 bases). Trimming stripped 5 bases from V and 3 bases from J, with 10 bases between. The CDR3 length is 14 residues. Per germline, CDR1 WSHSY and CDR2 SAAADI. CDR3 sequence reads: CASSTREDTGELFF. In DNA, the CDR3 is TGCGCCAGCAGTACAAGGGAGGACACCGGGGAGCTGTTTTTT.

Written as DNA, the CDR3 is TGTGCCACCAGTGATTTGAGGGGGGTGAGCTACACCTTC. Protein product: CATSDLRGVSYTF. The chain links TRBV24-1 to TRBJ1-2, with a tentative D call TRBD1 (6 bases). The CDR3 contains 13 residues. Germline V CDR1 and CDR2: KGHDR, SFDVKD. Deletions cut 0 bases from V and 9 bases from J, with 10 bases between.

This sequence joins TRBV28 and TRBJ1-2, with a possible D match to TRBD1 (5 bases). The CDR3 loop spans 12 amino acids. Germline lookup yields CDR1 MDHEN and CDR2 SYDVKM. Trimming took 4 bases from V and 6 from J, leaving 9 bases between them. In nucleotides, the CDR3 is TGTGCCAGCAGTTCCCGGGGCCATGGCTACACCTTC. Protein sequence: CASSSRGHGYTF.

On this clonotype itself: This may arise from a read error, as a much more abundant clone is one base away. The chain is built from TRBV21-1 and TRBJ2-3; the listed D gene, TRBD2, was not tested against the DNA. TRBV21-1 is annotated as a pseudogene. The CDR3 runs 15 residues. CDR3 loop: CASSNIIGRKDTQYF. CDR3 nucleotides: TGTGCCAGCAGCAATATTATCGGGAGAAAAGATACGCAGTATTTT.

This clonotype was recorded a few times. The J gene is TRBJ2-7, the V gene TRBV11-2; D possibly corresponds to TRBD2 (5 bases). The CDR3 loop spans 14 amino acids. The V and J ends lost 4 bases and 0 bases respectively, with 10 bases between them. CDR1 is SGHAT and CDR2 is FQNNGV in the germline V gene. The CDR3, as DNA: TGTGCCAGCAGCTCACTAGTAAACTCCTACGAGCAGTACTTC. This gives the protein CASSSLVNSYEQYF.

This clonotype was seen a handful of times. The genes are TRBV3-1 and TRBJ2-2; 7 bases are shared with TRBD2. This CDR3 is built from 16 residues. The V segment lost 4 bases and the J segment 3 bases; nucleotides outside the gene matches: 8. Looked up from germline, CDR1 is LGHDT and CDR2 is YNNKEL (reference sequence). CDR3 in DNA: TGTGCCAGCAGCCCTTGGGGGGGTTTCGACACCGGGGAGCTGTTTTTT. The encoded protein is CASSPWGGFDTGELFF.

This clonotype has a handful of counts. The chain combines TRBV20-1 with TRBJ2-3; a possible D gene is TRBD2 (6 bases). With 3 bases removed from V and 4 bases from J, the gap between germline ends came to 26 bases. The CDR3 is 18 residues long. CDR1 is DFQATT, CDR2 SNEGSKA, per germline (reference sequence). CDR3 nucleotide sequence: TGCAGTGCTAGTATAAGACGAGCCGGGAGTAGTTCTCCAGATACGCAGTATTTT. Amino acid sequence: CSASIRRAGSSSPDTQYF.

This clonotype was recorded at least ten times. V and J are TRBV10-3 and TRBJ1-1; tentatively, D is TRBD1 (6 bases). Germline loops: CDR1 ENHRY, CDR2 SYGVKD. The CDR3 has 14 residues. The V end lost 9 bases, the J end lost 1 base, and 15 bases lay between the germline ends. Here the CDR3 reads CAIQGQGSNTEAFF. In nucleotides, the CDR3 is TGTGCCATTCAAGGGCAGGGGTCGAACACTGAAGCTTTCTTT.

About this clonotype: A read error may produce the germline difference seen at one junction end. This chain links TRBV7-7 with TRBJ2-5, with a possible D match to TRBD1 (6 bases). The length of the CDR3 is 15 residues. The germline gives CDR1 SSHAT, CDR2 FNYEAQ (reference sequence). The CDR3 coding sequence is TGTGCTAGCAGCTCAAACAGGGCAACTCAAGAGACCCAGTACTTC. Encoded protein: CASSSNRATQETQYF.